This record looks at one T cell receptor beta chain sequence and its context. The entry originates in a study of metastatic and nonmetastatic thyroid tumors. The entire patient cohort was treatment-naive prior to thyroid surgery. TCRdb re-analyzed the PCR reads using MiXCR. The profile shows under 50,000 clones, under 20% of them singletons. This CDR3 has 11 residues. Trimming took 10 bases from V and 4 from J, leaving 9 bases between them. Specimen: tumor tissue. The chain combines TRBV12-3 or TRBV12-4 with TRBJ2-3; no clear D gene. The sequence came from a female donor with papillary thyroid cancer or a benign thyroid nodule (not recorded which). Some clones in this sample may be carry-over from other donors' samples. As DNA, the CDR3 is TGTGCCACCTATATGTCAGATACGCAGTATTTT. Translating gives CATYMSDTQYF.